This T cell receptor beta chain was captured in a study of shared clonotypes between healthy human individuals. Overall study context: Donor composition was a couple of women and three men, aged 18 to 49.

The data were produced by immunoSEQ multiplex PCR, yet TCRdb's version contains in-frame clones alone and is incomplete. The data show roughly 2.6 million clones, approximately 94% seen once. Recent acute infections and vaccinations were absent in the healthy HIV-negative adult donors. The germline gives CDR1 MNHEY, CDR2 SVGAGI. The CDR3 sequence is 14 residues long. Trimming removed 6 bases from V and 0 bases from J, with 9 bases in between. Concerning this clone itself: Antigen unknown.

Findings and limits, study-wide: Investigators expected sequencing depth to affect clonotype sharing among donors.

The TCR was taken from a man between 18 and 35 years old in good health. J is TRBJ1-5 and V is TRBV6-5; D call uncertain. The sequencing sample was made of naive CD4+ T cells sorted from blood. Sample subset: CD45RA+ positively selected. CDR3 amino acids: CASRNMGSNQPQHF. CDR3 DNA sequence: TGTGCCAGCAGAAATATGGGTAGCAATCAGCCCCAGCATTTT.